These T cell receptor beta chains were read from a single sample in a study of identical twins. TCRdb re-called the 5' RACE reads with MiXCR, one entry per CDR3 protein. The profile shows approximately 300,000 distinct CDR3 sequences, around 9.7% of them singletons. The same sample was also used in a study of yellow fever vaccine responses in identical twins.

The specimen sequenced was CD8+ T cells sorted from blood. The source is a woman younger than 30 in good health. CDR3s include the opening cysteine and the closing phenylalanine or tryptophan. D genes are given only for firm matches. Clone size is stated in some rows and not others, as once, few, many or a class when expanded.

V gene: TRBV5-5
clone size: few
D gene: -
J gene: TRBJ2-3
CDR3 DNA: TGTGCCAGCAGCTTGGGCTCTGTGACCCGCACAGATACGCAGTATTTT
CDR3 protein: CASSLGSVTRTDTQYF

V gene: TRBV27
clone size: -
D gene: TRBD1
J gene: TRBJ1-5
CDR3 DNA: TGTGCCAGCAGCCTTCCGGGGGGACAGGATCAGCCCCAGCATTTT
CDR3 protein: CASSLPGGQDQPQHF

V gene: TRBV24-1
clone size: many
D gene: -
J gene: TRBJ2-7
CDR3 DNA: TGTGCCACCAGTGATTTGTTCGACGAGCAGTACTTC
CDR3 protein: CATSDLFDEQYF

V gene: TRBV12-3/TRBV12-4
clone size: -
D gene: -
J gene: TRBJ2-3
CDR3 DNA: TGTGCCTGCTGTTCGTTACTCCCGGCGCCGGTGGCTAGCACAGATACGCAGTATTTT
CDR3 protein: CACCSLLPAPVASTDTQYF

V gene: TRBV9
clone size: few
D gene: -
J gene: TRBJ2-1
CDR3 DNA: TGTGCCAGCAGCGTAGAGGGATTAGCGCGGGATGAGCAGTTCTTC
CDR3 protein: CASSVEGLARDEQFF

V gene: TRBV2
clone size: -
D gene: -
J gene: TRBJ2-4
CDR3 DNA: TGTGCCAGCAGTGACCTGGGGGTAGCTATCGACTTC
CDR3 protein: CASSDLGVAIDF

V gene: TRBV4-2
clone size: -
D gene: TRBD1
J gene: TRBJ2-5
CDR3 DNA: TGTGCCAGCAGCCAATCGCCGGCCGGGACAGGGGGCGAGACCCAGTACTTC
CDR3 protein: CASSQSPAGTGGETQYF

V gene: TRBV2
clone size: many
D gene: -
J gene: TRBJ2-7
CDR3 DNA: TGTGCCAGCAGTGACAGGGACTACGAGCAGTACTTC
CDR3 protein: CASSDRDYEQYF

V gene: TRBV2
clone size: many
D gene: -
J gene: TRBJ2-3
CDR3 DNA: TGTGCCAGCAGGGATTCCGGGCCCTTGACCACTAGCACAGATACGCAGTATTTT
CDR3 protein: CASRDSGPLTTSTDTQYF

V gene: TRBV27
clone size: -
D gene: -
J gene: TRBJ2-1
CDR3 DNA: TGTGCCAGCAGTTTAGGGGGGCCCCTCGGGAATGAGCAGTTCTTC
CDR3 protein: CASSLGGPLGNEQFF

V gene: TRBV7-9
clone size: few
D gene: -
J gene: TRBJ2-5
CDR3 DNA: TGTGCCAGCAGCTCCGAGGGGGGCGGGCACGATCAAGAGACCCAGTACTTC
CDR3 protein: CASSSEGGGHDQETQYF

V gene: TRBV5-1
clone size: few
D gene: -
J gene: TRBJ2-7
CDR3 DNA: TGCGCCAGCAACGCGGATGGGTACGAGCAGTACTTC
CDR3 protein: CASNADGYEQYF

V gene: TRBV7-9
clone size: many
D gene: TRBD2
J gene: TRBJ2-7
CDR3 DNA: TGTGCCAGCAGCTTCTCGGGGGGGGCCTACGAGCAGTACTTC
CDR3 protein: CASSFSGGAYEQYF

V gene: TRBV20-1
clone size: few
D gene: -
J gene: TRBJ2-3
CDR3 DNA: TGCAGTGCTAGAGGGTTGAACGTGGGAGATACGCAGTATTTT
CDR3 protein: CSARGLNVGDTQYF

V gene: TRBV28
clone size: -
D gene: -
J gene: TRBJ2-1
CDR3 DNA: TGTGCCAGCAGGTTACTAGGGGGCTACAATGAGCAGTTCTTC
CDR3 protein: CASRLLGGYNEQFF

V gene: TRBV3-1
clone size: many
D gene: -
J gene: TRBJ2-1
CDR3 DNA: TGTGCCAGCAGCCAAGACGGGAGTAGGTCCTACAATGAGCAGTTCTTC
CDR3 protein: CASSQDGSRSYNEQFF

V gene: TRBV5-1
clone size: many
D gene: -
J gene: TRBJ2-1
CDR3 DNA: TGCGCCAGCAGCTTGGAACACGTACCAAATGAGCAGTTCTTC
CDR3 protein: CASSLEHVPNEQFF

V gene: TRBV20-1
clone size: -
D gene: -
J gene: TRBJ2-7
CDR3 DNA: TGCAGTGCTAGAGTCCGGAGCTCCTACGAGCAGTACTTC
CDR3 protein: CSARVRSSYEQYF

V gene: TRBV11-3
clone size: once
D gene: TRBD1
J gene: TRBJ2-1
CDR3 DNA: TGTGCCAGCAGCTTAGGAGGGACAGGGTATGCCGATGAGCAGTTCTTC
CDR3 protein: CASSLGGTGYADEQFF

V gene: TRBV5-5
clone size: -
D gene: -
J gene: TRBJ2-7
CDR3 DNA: TGTGCCAGCAGCTTGGGTCAGCTTACCTCTAGTTACGAGCAGTACTTC
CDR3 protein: CASSLGQLTSSYEQYF

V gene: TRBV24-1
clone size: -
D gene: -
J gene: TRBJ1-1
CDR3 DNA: TGTGCCACCAGTGATGGGGGACATCTGAACACTGAAGCTTTCTTT
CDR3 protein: CATSDGGHLNTEAFF

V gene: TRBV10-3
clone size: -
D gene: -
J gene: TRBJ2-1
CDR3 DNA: TGTGCCATCAGTGAGTCCTGGGGTTCGGATGAGCAGTTCTTC
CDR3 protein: CAISESWGSDEQFF

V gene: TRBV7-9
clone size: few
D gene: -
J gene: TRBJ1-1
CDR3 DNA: TGTGCCAGCAGGAACACAGGGATGGGTACTGAAGCTTTCTTT
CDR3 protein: CASRNTGMGTEAFF

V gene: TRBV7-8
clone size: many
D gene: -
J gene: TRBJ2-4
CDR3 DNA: TGTGCCAGCAGCTTACTGGCAGGGCCCAAAAACATTCAGTACTTC
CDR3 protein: CASSLLAGPKNIQYF

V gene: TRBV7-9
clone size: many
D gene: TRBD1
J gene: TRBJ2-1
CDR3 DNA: TGTGCCAGCAGCTTCGGGACAGGGGACAATGAGCAGTTCTTC
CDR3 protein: CASSFGTGDNEQFF

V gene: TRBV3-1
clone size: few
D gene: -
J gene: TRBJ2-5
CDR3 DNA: TGTGCCACCCGTCCGGGCGCCCCAGAGACCCAGTACTTC
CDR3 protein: CATRPGAPETQYF

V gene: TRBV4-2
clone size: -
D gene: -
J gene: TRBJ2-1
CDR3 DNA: TGTGCCAGCAGCCAAGATCTCGACAGGGGACTATACAATGAGCAGTTCTTC
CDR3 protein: CASSQDLDRGLYNEQFF

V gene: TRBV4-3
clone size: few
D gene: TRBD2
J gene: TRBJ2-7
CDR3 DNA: TGCGCCAGCAGCCAAGATATCGGCGGGAGTCTTGGCGAGCAGTACTTC
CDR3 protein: CASSQDIGGSLGEQYF

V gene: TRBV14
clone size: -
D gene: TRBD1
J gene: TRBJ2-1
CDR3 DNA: TGTGCCAGCAGCCAGACAGGGGTATCCTACAATGAGCAGTTCTTC
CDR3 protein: CASSQTGVSYNEQFF

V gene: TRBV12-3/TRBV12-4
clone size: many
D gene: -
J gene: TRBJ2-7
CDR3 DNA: TGTGCCAGCAGCCGGACAGGCCCCGGGGGGGAGCAGTACTTC
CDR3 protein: CASSRTGPGGEQYF

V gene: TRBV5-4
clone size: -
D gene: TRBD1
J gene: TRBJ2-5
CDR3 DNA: TGTGCCAGCAGCTTGGTTCCGACAGGGCCGGGGGAGACCCAGTACTTC
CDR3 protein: CASSLVPTGPGETQYF

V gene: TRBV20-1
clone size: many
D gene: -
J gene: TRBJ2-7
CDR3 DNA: TGCAGTGCTAGACCGTCAGGGCGAGCCTACGAGCAGTACTTC
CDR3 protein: CSARPSGRAYEQYF

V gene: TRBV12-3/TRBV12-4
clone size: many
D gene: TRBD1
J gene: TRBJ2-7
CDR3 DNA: TGTGCCAGCAGTTTCTCGGCAGGGGGCTACGAGCAGTACTTC
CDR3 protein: CASSFSAGGYEQYF

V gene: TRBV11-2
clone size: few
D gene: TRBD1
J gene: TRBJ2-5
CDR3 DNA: TGTGCCAGCAGCCAATGGACAGGGGTAGAGACCCAGTACTTC
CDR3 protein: CASSQWTGVETQYF

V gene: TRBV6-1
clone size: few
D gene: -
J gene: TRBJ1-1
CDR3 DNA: TGTGCCAGCAGTGCGACCTCATGGGGCACTGAAGCTTTCTTT
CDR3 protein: CASSATSWGTEAFF

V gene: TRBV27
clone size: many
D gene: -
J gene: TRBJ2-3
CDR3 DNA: TGTGCCAGCAGTTTGCGCCCAGATACGCAGTATTTT
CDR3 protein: CASSLRPDTQYF

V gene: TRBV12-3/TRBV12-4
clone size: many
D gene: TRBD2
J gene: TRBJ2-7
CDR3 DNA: TGTGCCAGCAGTTTGGGGGGACTAGGAATAGACGAGCAGTACTTC
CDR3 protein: CASSLGGLGIDEQYF

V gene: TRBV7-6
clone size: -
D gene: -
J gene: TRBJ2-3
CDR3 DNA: TGTGCCAGCAGCTTAGTTGGGCACACAGATACGCAGTATTTT
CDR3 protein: CASSLVGHTDTQYF

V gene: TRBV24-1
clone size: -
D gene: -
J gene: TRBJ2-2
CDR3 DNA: TGTGCCACCAGTGACCGGGGGCGCCCCCCCGGGGAGCTGTTTTTT
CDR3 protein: CATSDRGRPPGELFF

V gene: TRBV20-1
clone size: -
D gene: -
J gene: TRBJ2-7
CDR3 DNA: TGCAGTGCTAGAAGGCCCCTTCCAGGGGGGAGAGATGAGCAGTACTTC
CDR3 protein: CSARRPLPGGRDEQYF